What follows are 3 T cell receptor beta chains derived from one specimen sequenced in a study of T-cell memory formation after mild COVID-19. TCRdb re-analysed the 5' RACE reads in MiXCR, keeping a single row per CDR3 protein. The table includes roughly 190,000 distinct CDR3 sequences, around 18% detected once. The specimen was PBMCs or a T cell subset sorted from them (not recorded which). The source is an adult woman who had mild COVID-19 (a few samples of this study predate the infection). Cell type and time point are not known.

V usage is TRBV6-2 or TRBV6-3 and J usage is TRBJ2-1, with a weak D call TRBD1 (5 bases). This CDR3 region has 14 residues. Germline V lookup: CDR1 MNHEY, CDR2 SVGEGT. The germline V and J ends were trimmed by 2 bases and 9 bases, with 14 bases remaining between them. CDR3 protein: CASSYGRASGEQFF. The DNA for the CDR3 is TGTGCCAGCAGTTACGGCAGGGCCTCAGGTGAGCAGTTCTTC.

The CDR3 region is CASSQGEYRGNQPQHF. The CDR3 DNA is TGTGCCAGCAGCCAAGGGGAGTACAGGGGGAATCAGCCCCAGCATTTT. This rearrangement joins TRBV3-1 to TRBJ1-5; 8 bases line up with TRBD1. The CDR3 has 16 residues. The V gene end was trimmed by 1 base and the J gene end by 4 bases; junction bases not matched to a gene: 6. The germline CDR1 and CDR2 sequences are LGHDT and YNNKEL (reference sequence).

This clonotype was found many times. The V gene is TRBV2, the J gene TRBJ1-1; 8 bases are shared with TRBD1. J gave up 2 bases and V 6 bases, and 2 bases lay outside the gene matches. The CDR3 loop spans 13 amino acids. Per the germline V gene, CDR1 is SNHLY and CDR2 is FYNNEI. In DNA form, the CDR3 reads TGTGCCAGCAGAGGACAGGGAAACACTGAAGCTTTCTTT. Residues: CASRGQGNTEAFF.